This T cell receptor beta chain derives from a study of OX40 agonist ivuxolimab in advanced cancers. Study-wide results and limits: Normalized T-cell clonal expansion was also low in a subset of nonresponders. The mean number of expanded clones was higher in CD8+ T cells than in CD4+.

A remark on this clone: The antigen is not known.

CDR3 length equals 13 residues. V lost 2 bases and J lost 5, with 9 bases in between. The germline CDR1 and CDR2 sequences are MDHEN and SYDVKM. Peripheral blood came from all dose cohorts at three timepoints. This table comes from immunoSEQ multiplex PCR, and its TCRdb copy is limited to in-frame clones, with some not included. Of approximately 18,000 clones in the sample, more than 60% were seen once. The J gene is TRBJ2-5, the V gene TRBV28; the D is unclear. This specimen was CD4+ or CD8+ T cells sorted from blood, taken in a trial of the OX40 agonist ivuxolimab. The clonotype originates from an adult with an advanced solid tumor such as melanoma, head and neck, liver or kidney cancer. CDR3 region: CASSLGETETQYF. The CDR3 region has the DNA TGTGCCAGCAGTTTAGGAGAGACGGAGACCCAGTACTTC. Full variable domain (missing parts from reference TRBV28 and TRBJ2-5): DVKVTQSSRYLVKRTGEKVFLECVQDMDHENMFWYRQDPGLGLRLIYFSYDVKMKEKGDIPEGYSVSREKKERFSLILESASTNQTSMYLCASSLGETETQYFGPGTRLLVL.